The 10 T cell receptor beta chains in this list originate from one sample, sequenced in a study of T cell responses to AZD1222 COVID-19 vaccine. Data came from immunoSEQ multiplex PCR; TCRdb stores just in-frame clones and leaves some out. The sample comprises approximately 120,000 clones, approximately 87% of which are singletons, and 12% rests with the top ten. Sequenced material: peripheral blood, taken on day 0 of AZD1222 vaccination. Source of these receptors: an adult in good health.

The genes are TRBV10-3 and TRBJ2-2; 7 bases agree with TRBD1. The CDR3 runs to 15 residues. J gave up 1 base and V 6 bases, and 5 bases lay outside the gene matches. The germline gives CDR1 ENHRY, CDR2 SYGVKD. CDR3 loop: CAISLGQLNTGELFF. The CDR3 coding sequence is TGTGCCATCAGCTTGGGACAGTTGAACACCGGGGAGCTGTTTTTT.

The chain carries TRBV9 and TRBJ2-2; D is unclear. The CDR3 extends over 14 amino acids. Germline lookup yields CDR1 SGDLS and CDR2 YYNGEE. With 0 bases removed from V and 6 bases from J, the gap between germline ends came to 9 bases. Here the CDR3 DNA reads TGTGCCAGCAGCGTAGGCAGCCGATCCGGGGAGCTGTTTTTT. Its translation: CASSVGSRSGELFF.

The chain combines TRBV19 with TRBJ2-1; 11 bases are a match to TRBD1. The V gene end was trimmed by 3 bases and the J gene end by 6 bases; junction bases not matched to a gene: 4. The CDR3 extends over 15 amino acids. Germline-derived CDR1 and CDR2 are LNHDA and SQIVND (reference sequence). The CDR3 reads CASSIGQGAVNEQFF. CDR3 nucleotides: TGTGCCAGTAGTATTGGACAGGGGGCTGTCAATGAGCAGTTCTTC.

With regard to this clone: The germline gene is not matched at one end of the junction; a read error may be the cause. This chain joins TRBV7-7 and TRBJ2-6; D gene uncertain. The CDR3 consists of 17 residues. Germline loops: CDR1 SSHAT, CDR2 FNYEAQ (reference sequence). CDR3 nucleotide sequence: TGTGCTAGCAGCCCCGGATCATCGAACCCTGGGGCCAACGTCCTGACTTTC. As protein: CASSPGSSNPGANVLTF.

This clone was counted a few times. The CDR3 DNA reads TGTGCCAGCGTTACAGGGATTCGACTAGCCGGCAATGAGCAGTTCTTC. Residues: CASVTGIRLAGNEQFF. The rearrangement joins TRBV18 to TRBJ2-1; weak D call: TRBD2 (7 bases). The V end lost 8 bases, the J end lost 6 bases, and 23 bases lay between the germline ends. Germline V gene sequence: CDR1 KGHSH, CDR2 LQKENI. The CDR3 length is 16 residues. The full variable domain, with the rest looked up from reference TRBV18 and TRBJ2-1, is NAGVMQNPRHLVRRRGQEARLRCSPMKGHSHVYWYRQLPEEGLKFMVYLQKENIIDESGMPKERFSAEFPKEGPSILRIQQVVRGDSAAYFCASVTGIRLAGNEQFFGPGTRLTVL.

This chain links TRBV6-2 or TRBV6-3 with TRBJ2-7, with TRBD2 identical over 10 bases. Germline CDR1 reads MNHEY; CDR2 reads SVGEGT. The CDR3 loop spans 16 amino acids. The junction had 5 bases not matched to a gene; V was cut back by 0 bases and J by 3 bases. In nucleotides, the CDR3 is TGTGCCAGCAGTTACTCTGGGACTAGCGTCCACTACGAGCAGTACTTC. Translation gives CASSYSGTSVHYEQYF.

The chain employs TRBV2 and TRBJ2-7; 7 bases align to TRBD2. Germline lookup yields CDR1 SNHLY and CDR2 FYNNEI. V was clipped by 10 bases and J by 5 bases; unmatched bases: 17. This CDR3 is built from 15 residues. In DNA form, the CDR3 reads TGTGCCACCCCGGGGGAGTGGCGGGAGTTCCACGAGCAGTACTTC. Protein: CATPGEWREFHEQYF.

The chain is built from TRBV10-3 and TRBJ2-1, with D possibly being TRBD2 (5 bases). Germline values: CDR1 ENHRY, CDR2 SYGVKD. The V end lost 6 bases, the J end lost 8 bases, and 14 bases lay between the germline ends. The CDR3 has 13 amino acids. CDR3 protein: CAIRKVEGDEQFF. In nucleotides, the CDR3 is TGTGCCATCAGGAAGGTAGAGGGAGATGAGCAGTTCTTC.

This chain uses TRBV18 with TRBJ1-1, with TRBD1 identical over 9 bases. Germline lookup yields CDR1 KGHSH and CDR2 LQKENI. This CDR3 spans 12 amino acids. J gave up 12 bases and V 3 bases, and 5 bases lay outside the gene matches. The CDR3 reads CASSPIGTGTFF. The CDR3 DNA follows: TGTGCCAGCTCACCTATAGGGACAGGGACTTTCTTT.

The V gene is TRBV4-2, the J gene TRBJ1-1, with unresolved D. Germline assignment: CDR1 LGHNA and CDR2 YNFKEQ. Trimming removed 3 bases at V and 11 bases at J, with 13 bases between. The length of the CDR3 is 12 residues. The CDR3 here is CASSQVGVQAFF. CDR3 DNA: TGTGCCAGCAGCCAGGTCGGGGTGCAGGCTTTCTTT.